A single TCR beta chain is shown here with its context. No antigen is known for it. After extraction with the RNeasy kit, about 0.45 to 1 ug of the RNA was reverse transcribed using random hexamers. Each CDR3 protein gets one entry after TCRdb re-called the immunoSEQ multiplex PCR reads with MiXCR. The sample consists of 130,000 or so distinct CDR3 sequences, just under 95% of them appearing once. These data originate in a study of CD8 T cells in Susac syndrome. Study-wide findings and caveats: Clonal expansion of CD8+ cells in Susac peaked in TEMRA cells (and in active patients).

The CDR3 loop spans 12 amino acids. The germline V gene encodes CDR1 MNHEY and CDR2 SMNVEV (reference sequence). Trimming cost V 3 bases and J 13 bases, with 10 bases left between them. This clonotype was obtained from a human donor with Susac syndrome. The V gene is TRBV27, the J gene TRBJ1-6; no firm D call. The material sequenced was CD8+ T cells from PBMCs. The DNA of the CDR3 is TGTGCCAGCAGTTTTCAAGGCTCTCCCCTCCACTTT. This sequence encodes CASSFQGSPLHF.